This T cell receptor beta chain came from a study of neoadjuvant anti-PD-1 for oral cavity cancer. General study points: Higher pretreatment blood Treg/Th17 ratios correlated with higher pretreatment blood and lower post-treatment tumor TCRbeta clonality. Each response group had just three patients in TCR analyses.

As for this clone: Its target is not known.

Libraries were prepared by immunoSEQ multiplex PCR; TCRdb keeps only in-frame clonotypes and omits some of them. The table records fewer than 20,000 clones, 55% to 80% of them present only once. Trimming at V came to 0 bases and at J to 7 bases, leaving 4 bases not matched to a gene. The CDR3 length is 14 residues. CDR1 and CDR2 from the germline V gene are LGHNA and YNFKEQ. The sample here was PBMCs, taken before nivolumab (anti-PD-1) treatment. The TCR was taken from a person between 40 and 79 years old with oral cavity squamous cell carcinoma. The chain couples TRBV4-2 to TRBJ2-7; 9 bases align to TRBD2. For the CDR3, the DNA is TGTGCCAGCAGCCAAGATAGCGGGAGAAATGAGCAGTACTTC. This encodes CASSQDSGRNEQYF.